This T cell receptor beta chain is drawn from a study of glioma-infiltrating T cells. Study-wide background: Samples included WHO grade II oligodendrogliomas or astrocytomas and initial-diagnosis grade IV glioblastomas.

This CDR3 is 12 amino acids long. Trimming removed 2 bases from V and 7 bases from J, with 8 bases in between. CDR1 MNHEY and CDR2 SVGEGT come from the germline V gene. The iRepertoire nested amplicon-rescue multiplex PCR amplified TCR alpha and beta CDR3s from RNA. Using its own MiXCR run on the multiplex PCR reads, TCRdb lists one record per CDR3 protein. This sample has about 410,000 distinct CDR3 sequences, with roughly 41% found just once. What was sequenced was glioma tissue, nonneoplastic brain tissue, or PBMCs (not recorded which). This rearrangement joins TRBV6-2 or TRBV6-3 to TRBJ1-1; D is ambiguous. This sequence originates from a human donor with low-grade glioma or glioblastoma, undergoing nonglioma brain surgery, or in good health (not recorded which). The CDR3 coding sequence is TGTGCCAGCAGTTACCCAAGCGTTGAAGCTTTCTTT. Amino acids: CASSYPSVEAFF.